This T cell receptor beta chain originates from a study of shared clonotypes between healthy human individuals (dated by TCRdb to about 2020). For the study in its entirety: A couple of women and a few men aged 18 to 49 years were included in the cohort. Different laboratories and diverse techniques were used to prepare libraries and sequence TCR repertoires, to increase sequencing depth and limit assay-specific biases. To estimate repertoire size and how much clonotypes are shared between individuals, the study performed deep sequencing of blood TCR repertoires from a handful of healthy adults. Each donor's leukapheresis produced roughly between roughly 0.85 and 10 billion PBMCs. Per donor, three plates each were used for CD4 naive and CD4 memory, two for CD8 naive, and one for CD8 memory. Results the study describes overall, beyond this receptor: Higher generation probabilities were observed for clonotypes shared by all four sorted-subset donors than for non-shared clonotypes. Sampling was limited to blood, and TCR repertoires in tissue likely differ from TCR repertoires in blood. The genetic and exposure-history diversity represented was limited by the small number of donors. About 4.5% of naive CD4, 3.5% of naive CD8, about 2.5% of memory CD4, and approximately 0.39% of memory CD8 clonotypes were shared across a few donors. Naive subsets generally had larger estimated clonotype richness than memory subsets. Incomplete sequencing was indicated by rarefaction of sorted-subset datasets, despite the large sequencing depth. Pairwise subsampling led to the expectation that sequencing depth would affect the degree of clonotype sharing among donors.

For CDR1 and CDR2, the germline V gene lists SGHVS and FQNEAQ. V lost 6 bases and J lost 5 bases, and the count of bases not matched to a germline gene is 14. Reading from cysteine to phenylalanine, the CDR3 counts 16 amino acids. CDR3 DNA only is kept here, 48 bases in frame from base 1. This clone was seen many times. What this receptor recognizes is not known. No base quality values were provided; no much bigger clone lies one nucleotide off. The donors were healthy, HIV-negative adults with no recently reported acute infections or vaccinations. Only Caucasian adults living in Nashville, Tennessee, USA were represented among the donors. The CD8 memory samples were a combination of magnetically selected CD45RO+ cells and CCR7-negative CD45RA+ effector memory (TemRA) cells. After blood collection by leukapheresis, PBMCs were isolated using Ficoll-Histopaque density gradient centrifugation and then cryopreserved in the vapor phase of liquid nitrogen. Analytical flow cytometry was used to check the purity and quantity of each magnetically sorted T cell population. Genomic DNA was isolated from every sorted fraction and measured by UV absorbance on a Nanodrop 2000c.

Using the deep immunoSEQ assay, TCR CDR3 regions were amplified from genomic DNA by multiplex PCR. Extracted genomic DNA from each cell subset was distributed evenly across all wells of several immunoSEQ 96-well plates, and each plate was treated as a replicate. For sorted subsets, approximately 200 ng of genomic DNA, equivalent to roughly 33,000 T cell genomes, went into each replicate PCR. Purified libraries were quantified with a Qubit 3.0 fluorometer, sized on a Bioanalyzer 2100, and re-quantified with the KAPA Library Quantification kit. Each immunoSEQ 96-well plate was sequenced on its own single-read 150-cycle Illumina NextSeq 550 flow cell. As for the original processing: The immunoSEQ output contained only junctional sequences without quality scores, so filtering could not match that applied to full-length reads. Sequences were annotated with PyIR, a Python wrapper for IgBLAST v1.9, and V/J genes and CDR3 were assigned using IMGT germline references. Reads were filtered out if the reads had weak V/J assignments (E-value above 1e-6), no CDR3, stop codons, out-of-frame junctions, or ambiguous translated residues. V3J clonotypes were defined by identical inferred V gene, J gene, and CDR3 amino acid sequence. Percentage overlap between repertoires was computed as shared unique clonotypes divided by the size of the smaller repertoire. Repertoire richness was assessed with RTK rarefaction, the Chao1 estimator, and Recon v2.1 estimates of unobserved clonotypes. Generation probabilities were computed with OLGA for all TCRbeta clonotypes obtained by the gDNA method from several donors. What TCRdb holds here is the immuneACCESS table cut down to in-frame rearrangements. Part of the clones is not present; checked against another copy, under half of the missing clones reflect an unresolved V gene, and the others are unexplained. The DNA gave D and trimming, while V, J and clone size come from that table. Present in this sample are more than 550,000 clones, 90% of which were seen just once. The top ten constitute less than 40% of the sample.

The material sequenced was memory CD8+ T cells from PBMCs. Interpreted using the paper, the cell subset or site label stands for: CD45RO+ cells pooled with CCR7-negative TemRA cells. The V and J segments used are TRBV7-8 and TRBJ2-7; a stretch of 9 junction bases matches TRBD2. The clonotype comes from a man aged 18 to 30 in good health. Some clones in this sample may be carry-over from other donors' samples. Here is the DNA: TGTGCCAGCAGACTCCGGGCGGGAGGGCCCCGCGACGAGCAGTACTTC. This yields the protein CASRLRAGGPRDEQYF.